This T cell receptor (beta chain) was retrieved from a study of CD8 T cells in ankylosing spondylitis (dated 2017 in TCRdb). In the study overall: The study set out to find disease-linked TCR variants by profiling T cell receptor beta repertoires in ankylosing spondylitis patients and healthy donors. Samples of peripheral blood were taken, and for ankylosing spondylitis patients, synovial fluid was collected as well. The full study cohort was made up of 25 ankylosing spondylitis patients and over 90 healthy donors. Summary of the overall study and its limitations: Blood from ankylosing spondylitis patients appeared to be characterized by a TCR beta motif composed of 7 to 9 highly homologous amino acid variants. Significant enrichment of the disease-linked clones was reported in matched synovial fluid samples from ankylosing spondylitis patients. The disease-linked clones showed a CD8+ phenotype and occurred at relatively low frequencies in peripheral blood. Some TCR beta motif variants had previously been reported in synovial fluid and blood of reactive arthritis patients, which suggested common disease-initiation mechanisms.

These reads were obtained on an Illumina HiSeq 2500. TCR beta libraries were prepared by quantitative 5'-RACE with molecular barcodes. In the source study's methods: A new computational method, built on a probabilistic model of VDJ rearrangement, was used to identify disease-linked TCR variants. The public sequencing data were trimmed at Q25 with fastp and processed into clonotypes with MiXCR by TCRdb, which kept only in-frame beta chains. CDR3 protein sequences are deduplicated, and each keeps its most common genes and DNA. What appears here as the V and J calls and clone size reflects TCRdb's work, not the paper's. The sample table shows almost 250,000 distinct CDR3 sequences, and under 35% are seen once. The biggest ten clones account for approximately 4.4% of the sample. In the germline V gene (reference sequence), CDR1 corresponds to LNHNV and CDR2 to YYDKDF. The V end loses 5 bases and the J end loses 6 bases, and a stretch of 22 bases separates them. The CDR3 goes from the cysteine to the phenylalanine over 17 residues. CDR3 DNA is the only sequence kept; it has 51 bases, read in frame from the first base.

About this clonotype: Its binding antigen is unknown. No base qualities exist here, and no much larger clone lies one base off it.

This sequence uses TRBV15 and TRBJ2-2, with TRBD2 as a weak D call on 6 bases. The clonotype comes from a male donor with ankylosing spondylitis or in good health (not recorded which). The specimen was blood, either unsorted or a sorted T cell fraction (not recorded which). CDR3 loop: CATSSPGTQIHPGELFF. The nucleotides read TGTGCCACCAGCTCCCCTGGGACTCAAATCCATCCCGGGGAGCTGTTTTTT. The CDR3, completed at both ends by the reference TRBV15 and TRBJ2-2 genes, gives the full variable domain DAMVIQNPRYQVTQFGKPVTLSCSQTLNHNVMYWYQQKSSQAPKLLFHYYDKDFNNEADTPDNFQSRRPNTSFCFLDIRSPGLGDTAMYLCATSSPGTQIHPGELFFGEGSRLTVL.